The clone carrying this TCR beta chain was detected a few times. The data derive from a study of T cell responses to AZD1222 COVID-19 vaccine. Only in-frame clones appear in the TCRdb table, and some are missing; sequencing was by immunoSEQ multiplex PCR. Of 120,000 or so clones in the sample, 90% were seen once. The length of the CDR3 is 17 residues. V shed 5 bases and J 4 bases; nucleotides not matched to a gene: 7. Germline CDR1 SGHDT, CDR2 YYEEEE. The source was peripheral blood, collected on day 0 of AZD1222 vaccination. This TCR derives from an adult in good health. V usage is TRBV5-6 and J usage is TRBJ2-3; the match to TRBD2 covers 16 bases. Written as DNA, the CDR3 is TGTGCCAGCAGGCCGGGACTAGCGGGAGGGCGGGCAGATACGCAGTATTTT. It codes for CASRPGLAGGRADTQYF.